The 8 T cell receptor beta chains below were found in one sample sequenced in a study of T cell responses to AZD1222 COVID-19 vaccine. Libraries were prepared by immunoSEQ multiplex PCR; TCRdb keeps only in-frame clonotypes and omits some of them. The data show around 130,000 clones, about 93% seen once. Sequences were derived from peripheral blood, sampled on day 0 of AZD1222 vaccination. The source of these receptors is an adult in good health.

V is TRBV5-1 and J is TRBJ1-1, with D unresolved. CDR3 length equals 12 residues. Germline V gene data show CDR1 as SGHRS and CDR2 as YFSETQ. V lost 0 bases and J 2 bases, leaving 2 bases between the germline ends. CDR3 residues: CASSLANTEAFF. DNA of the CDR3: TGCGCCAGCAGCTTGGCCAACACTGAAGCTTTCTTT. The variable domain in full, completed from reference TRBV5-1 and TRBJ1-1, reads KAGVTQTPRYLIKTRGQQVTLSCSPISGHRSVSWYQQTPGQGLQFLFEYFSETQRNKGNFPGRFSGRQFSNSRSEMNVSTLELGDSALYLCASSLANTEAFFGQGTRLTVV.

The chain has TRBV4-1 and TRBJ2-1; D gene ambiguous. V was trimmed by 0 bases and J by 8 bases, leaving 8 bases between them. Germline lookup yields CDR1 MGHRA and CDR2 YSYEKL. The CDR3 has 13 amino acids. CDR3 sequence (DNA): TGCGCCAGCAGCCAAGATGGGTTTGATGAGCAGTTCTTC. It yields the protein CASSQDGFDEQFF.

The CDR3 nucleotides are TGTGCCATCAGTGATGGGTTGAACACTGAAGCTTTCTTT. Translating gives CAISDGLNTEAFF. The chain couples TRBV10-3 to TRBJ1-1; D unresolved. The V end lost 3 bases, the J end lost 0 bases, and 5 bases lay between the germline ends. Per germline, CDR1 ENHRY and CDR2 SYGVKD. This CDR3 has 13 amino acids.

The chain recombines TRBV29-1 with TRBJ2-5, with TRBD2 matching over 8 bases. The germline gives CDR1 SQVTM, CDR2 ANQGSEA. The V and J ends lost 4 bases and 7 bases, in that order; junction bases with no gene match: 8. The CDR3 runs 13 residues. CDR3: CSVVQGAGGTQYF. CDR3 coding DNA: TGCAGCGTTGTTCAGGGCGCGGGGGGGACCCAGTACTTC.

The CDR3 loop reads CASSQDRLGGYQPQHF. For the CDR3, the DNA is TGCGCCAGCAGCCAAGATCGGTTGGGGGGATATCAGCCCCAGCATTTT. The V gene is TRBV4-3, the J gene TRBJ1-5, with D perhaps TRBD1 (5 bases). V was clipped by 0 bases and J by 5 bases, with 14 bases between them. Germline V lookup: CDR1 LGHNA, CDR2 YSLEER. This CDR3 comprises 16 residues.

V and J are TRBV3-1 (or the pseudogene TRBV3-2) and TRBJ2-7; D remains unclear. This CDR3 is 14 amino acids long. Looked up from germline, CDR1 is LGHDT and CDR2 is YNNKEL (reference sequence). V gave up 1 base and J gave up 0 bases, with 7 bases separating them. The CDR3 DNA sequence: TGTGCCAGCAGCCAAGCTCACGGCTCCTACGAGCAGTACTTC. Translated, it gives CASSQAHGSYEQYF.

The CDR3 bases are TGTGCCAGCTCATCCCCCGGACAAGACTACGAGCAGTACTTC. Its protein product is CASSSPGQDYEQYF. The rearrangement uses TRBV27 and TRBJ2-7; weak D call: TRBD1 (5 bases). The germline gives CDR1 MNHEY, CDR2 SMNVEV (reference sequence). The CDR3 spans 14 residues. Trimming stripped 8 bases from V and 3 bases from J, with 17 bases between.

J is TRBJ2-1 and V is TRBV18; D might be TRBD1 or TRBD2, each matching 7 bases. This CDR3 has 16 residues. Germline CDR1 is KGHSH and CDR2 is LQKENI. The V gene lost 3 bases and the J gene lost 5 bases, with 17 bases spanning the gap. CDR3 sequence reads: CASSPGQGGLNNEQFF. Written as DNA, the CDR3 is TGTGCCAGCTCACCCGGTCAGGGGGGGCTTAACAATGAGCAGTTCTTC.